What follows is one TCR beta chain and its context. The source of the sample is a study of T cell changes during pregnancy in multiple sclerosis. Profiling relied on immunoSEQ multiplex PCR, and the TCRdb table lists in-frame clones only, not all of them. The table has around 69,000 clones, roughly 88% seen once. The sequencing here drew on peripheral blood, taken in the second trimester of pregnancy. This receptor was taken from a female donor in good health, enrolled as a control in a pregnancy study.

This chain's CDR3 is CASSQEGETGANVLTF. The DNA for the CDR3 is TGCGCCAGCAGCCAGGAAGGGGAAACTGGGGCCAACGTCCTGACTTTC. V is TRBV4-1 and J is TRBJ2-6, with a tentative D call TRBD1 (5 bases). Trimming stripped 3 bases from V and 2 bases from J, with 11 bases between. Germline lookup yields CDR1 MGHRA and CDR2 YSYEKL. The CDR3 totals 16 residues.